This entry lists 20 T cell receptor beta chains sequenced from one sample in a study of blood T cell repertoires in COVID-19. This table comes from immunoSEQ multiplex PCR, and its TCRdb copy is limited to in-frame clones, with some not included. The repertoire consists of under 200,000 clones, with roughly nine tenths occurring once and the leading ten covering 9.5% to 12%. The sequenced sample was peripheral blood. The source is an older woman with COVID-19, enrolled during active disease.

DNA of the CDR3: TGCGCCAGCAGCCAAGGACAGGGGATCGGGGAGACCCAGTACTTC. It translates to CASSQGQGIGETQYF. V is TRBV4-1 and J is TRBJ2-5, with 8 nucleotides matching TRBD1. CDR1 MGHRA and CDR2 YSYEKL come from the germline V gene. The V segment lost 1 base and the J segment 5 bases; nucleotides outside the gene matches: 6. The CDR3 extends over 15 amino acids.

The CDR3 reads CASSVTSGGYTF. The CDR3 nucleotides read TGTGCCAGCAGCGTAACCTCCGGGGGCTACACCTTC. The rearrangement links TRBV9 to TRBJ1-2; D not resolved. The germline V and J ends were trimmed by 1 base and 8 bases, with 9 bases remaining between them. Germline CDR1 reads SGDLS; CDR2 reads YYNGEE. CDR3 length: 12 residues.

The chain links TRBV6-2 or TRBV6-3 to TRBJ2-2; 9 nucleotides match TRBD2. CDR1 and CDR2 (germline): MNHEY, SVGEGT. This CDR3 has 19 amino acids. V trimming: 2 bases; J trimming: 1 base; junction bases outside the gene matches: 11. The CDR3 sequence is CASSYSSGRLSLNTGELFF. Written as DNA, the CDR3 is TGTGCCAGCAGTTACAGTAGCGGGAGACTATCTCTGAACACCGGGGAGCTGTTTTTT.

For the CDR3, the DNA is TGCAGCGTTGGGGCAATATACGAGCAGTACTTC. It translates to CSVGAIYEQYF. J is TRBJ2-7 and V is TRBV29-1; no reliable D call. The V and J ends lost 4 bases and 4 bases respectively, with 8 bases between them. This CDR3 region has 11 residues. The germline V gene has CDR1 SQVTM and CDR2 ANQGSEA.

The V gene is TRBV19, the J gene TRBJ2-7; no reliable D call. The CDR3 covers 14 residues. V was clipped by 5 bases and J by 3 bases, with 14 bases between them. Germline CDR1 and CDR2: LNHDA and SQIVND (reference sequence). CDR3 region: CASSPVRLSYEQYF. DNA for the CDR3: TGTGCCAGTAGTCCAGTGAGGCTTAGCTACGAGCAGTACTTC.

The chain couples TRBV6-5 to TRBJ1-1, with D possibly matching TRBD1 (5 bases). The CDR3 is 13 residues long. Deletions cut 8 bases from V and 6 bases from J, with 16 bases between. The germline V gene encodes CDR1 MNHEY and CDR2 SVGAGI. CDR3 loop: CASHPTVSSEAFF. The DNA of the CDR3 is TGTGCCAGCCACCCGACAGTTTCCTCTGAAGCTTTCTTT.

The CDR3 DNA follows: TGTGCCAGTAGTTCCCCACAGGGGGGGAGAAGTTCCTACAATGAGCAGTTCTTC. The encoded protein is CASSSPQGGRSSYNEQFF. The V gene is TRBV19, the J gene TRBJ2-1; D may be TRBD1 (8 bases). This CDR3 is built from 18 residues. Trimming took off 5 bases at V and 1 base at J, with 21 bases between the two ends. Germline assignment: CDR1 LNHDA and CDR2 SQIVND (reference sequence).

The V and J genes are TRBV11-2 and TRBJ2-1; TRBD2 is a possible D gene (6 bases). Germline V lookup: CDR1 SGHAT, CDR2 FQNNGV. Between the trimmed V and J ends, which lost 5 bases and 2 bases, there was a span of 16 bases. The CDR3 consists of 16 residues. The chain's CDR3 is CASSLRTTITYNEQFF. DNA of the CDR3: TGTGCCAGCAGCCTAAGGACTACCATTACCTACAATGAGCAGTTCTTC.

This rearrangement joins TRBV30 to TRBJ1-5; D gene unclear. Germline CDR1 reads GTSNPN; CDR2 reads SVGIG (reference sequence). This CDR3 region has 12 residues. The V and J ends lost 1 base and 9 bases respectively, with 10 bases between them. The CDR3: CAWSESRGPQHF. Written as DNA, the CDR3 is TGTGCCTGGAGTGAATCGCGGGGGCCCCAGCATTTT.

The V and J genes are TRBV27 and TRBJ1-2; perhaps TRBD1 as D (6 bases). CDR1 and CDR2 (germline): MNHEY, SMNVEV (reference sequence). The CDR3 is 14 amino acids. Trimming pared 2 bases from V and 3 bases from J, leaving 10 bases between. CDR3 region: CASSLIQGDYGYTF. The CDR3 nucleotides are TGTGCCAGCAGTTTAATACAGGGAGACTATGGCTACACCTTC.

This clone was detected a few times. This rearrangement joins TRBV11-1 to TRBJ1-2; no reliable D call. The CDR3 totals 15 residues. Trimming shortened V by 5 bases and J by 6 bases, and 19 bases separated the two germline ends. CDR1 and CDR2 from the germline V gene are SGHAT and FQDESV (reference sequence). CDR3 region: CASSTDVGARNGYTF. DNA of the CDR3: TGTGCCAGCAGCACTGATGTGGGTGCGAGGAATGGCTACACCTTC.

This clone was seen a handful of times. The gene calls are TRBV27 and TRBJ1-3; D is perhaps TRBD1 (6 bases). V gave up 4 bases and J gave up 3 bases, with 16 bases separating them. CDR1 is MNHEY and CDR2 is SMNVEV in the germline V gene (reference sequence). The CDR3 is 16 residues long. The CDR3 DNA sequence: TGTGCCAGCAGTTCTCAAACCCCACAGGGTGGAAACACCATATATTTT. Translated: CASSSQTPQGGNTIYF.

Written as DNA, the CDR3 is TGTGCCAGCAGCTTGGGGCAGGGGGCATGGGAAGGTGAAAAACTGTTTTTT. This translates into CASSLGQGAWEGEKLFF. V is TRBV5-8 and J is TRBJ1-4; 8 bases align to TRBD1. This CDR3 has 17 residues. Per germline, CDR1 SGHTS and CDR2 YDEGEE. The ends lost 0 bases at V and 7 bases at J; junction bases unmatched: 11.

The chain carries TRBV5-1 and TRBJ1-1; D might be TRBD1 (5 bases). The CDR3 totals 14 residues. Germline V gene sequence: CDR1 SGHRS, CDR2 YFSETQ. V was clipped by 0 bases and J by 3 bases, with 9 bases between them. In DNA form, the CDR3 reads TGCGCCAGCAGCTTGGGGGGCGCCGACACTGAAGCTTTCTTT. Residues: CASSLGGADTEAFF.

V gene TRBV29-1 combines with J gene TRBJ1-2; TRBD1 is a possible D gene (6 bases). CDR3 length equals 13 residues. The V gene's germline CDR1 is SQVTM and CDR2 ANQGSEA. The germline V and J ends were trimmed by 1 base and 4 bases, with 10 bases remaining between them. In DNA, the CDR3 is TGCAGCGTTGAAGTGGGACACTTCTATGGCTACACCTTC. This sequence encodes CSVEVGHFYGYTF.

The CDR3 reads CASSLSLAGIYGYTF. The CDR3 nucleotides read TGTGCCAGCAGTTTGTCCCTGGCAGGCATCTATGGCTACACCTTC. The chain employs TRBV6-5 and TRBJ1-2; no definite D call. Germline CDR1 is MNHEY and CDR2 is SVGAGI. The ends were cut back, 4 bases at V and 4 bases at J, with 16 bases in the middle. The CDR3 extends over 15 amino acids.

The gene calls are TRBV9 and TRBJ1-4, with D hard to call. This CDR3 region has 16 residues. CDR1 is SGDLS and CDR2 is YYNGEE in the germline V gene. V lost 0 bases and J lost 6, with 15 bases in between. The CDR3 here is CASSVGARRTDEKLFF. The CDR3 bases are TGTGCCAGCAGCGTAGGGGCTCGGAGGACGGATGAAAAACTGTTTTTT.

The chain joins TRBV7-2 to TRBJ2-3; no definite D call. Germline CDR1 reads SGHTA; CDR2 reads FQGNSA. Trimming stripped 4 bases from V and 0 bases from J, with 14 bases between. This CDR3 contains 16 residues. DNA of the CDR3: TGTGCCAGCAGCTCTCTCGTGCGCCTTAGCACAGATACGCAGTATTTT. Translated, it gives CASSSLVRLSTDTQYF.

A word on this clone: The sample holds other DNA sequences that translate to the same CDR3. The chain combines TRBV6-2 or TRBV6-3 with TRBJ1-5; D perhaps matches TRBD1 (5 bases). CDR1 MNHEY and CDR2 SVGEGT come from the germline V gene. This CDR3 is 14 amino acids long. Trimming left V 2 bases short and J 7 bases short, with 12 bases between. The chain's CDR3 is CASSYAGRRQPQHF. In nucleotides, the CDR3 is TGTGCCAGCAGTTACGCGGGGCGCAGACAGCCCCAGCATTTT.

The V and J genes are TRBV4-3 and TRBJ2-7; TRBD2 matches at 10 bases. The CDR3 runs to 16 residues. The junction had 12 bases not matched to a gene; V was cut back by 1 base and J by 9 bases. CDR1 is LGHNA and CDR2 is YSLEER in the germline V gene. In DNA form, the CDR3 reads TGCGCCAGCAGCCAAGGGACTAGCGGTCAGCTCCGGGTGCAGTACTTC. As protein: CASSQGTSGQLRVQYF.